These T cell receptor beta chains were read from a single sample in a study of T cells in tuberculosis. The protocol was immunoSEQ multiplex PCR, while the TCRdb copy is restricted to in-frame clones and leaves out a portion. The repertoire holds more than 45,000 clones, with over 75% as singletons. Sequencing was carried out using CD1b-GMM tetramer-negative cells sorted from PBMCs. These receptor sequences come from an adult woman with latent tuberculosis. The CDR3 runs from the conserved cysteine through the conserved F or W. D genes are given only for firm matches. Clone sizes are given selectively: once, few, many, or a class where the clone is expanded.

clone_size: NA
d_call: TRBD1
v_call: TRBV10-2
j_call: TRBJ2-7
cdr3_aa: CASSDGQGSYEQYF
cdr3_nt: TGCGCCAGCAGTGATGGACAGGGCTCCTACGAGCAGTACTTC

clone_size: NA
d_call: NA
v_call: TRBV7-9
j_call: TRBJ1-5
cdr3_aa: CASSLGEQPQHF
cdr3_nt: TGTGCCAGCAGCTTAGGTGAGCAGCCCCAGCATTTT

clone_size: NA
d_call: TRBD2
v_call: TRBV5-6
j_call: TRBJ2-1
cdr3_aa: CASSFRASGRLDEQFF
cdr3_nt: TGTGCCAGCAGCTTTCGGGCTAGCGGGAGGTTGGATGAGCAGTTCTTC

clone_size: NA
d_call: NA
v_call: TRBV29-1
j_call: TRBJ2-7
cdr3_aa: CSVVSATHSYEQYF
cdr3_nt: TGCAGCGTTGTGAGCGCAACCCACTCCTACGAGCAGTACTTC

clone_size: NA
d_call: NA
v_call: TRBV5-1
j_call: TRBJ1-4
cdr3_aa: CASSLGWEENEKLFF
cdr3_nt: TGCGCCAGCAGCCTCGGGTGGGAGGAAAACGAAAAACTGTTTTTT

clone_size: NA
d_call: TRBD2
v_call: TRBV2
j_call: TRBJ2-7
cdr3_aa: CASSLSGREQYF
cdr3_nt: TGTGCCAGCAGCTTAAGCGGGAGAGAGCAGTACTTC

clone_size: few
d_call: NA
v_call: TRBV7-9
j_call: TRBJ2-1
cdr3_aa: CASSLTAGFQGEQFF
cdr3_nt: TGTGCCAGCAGCTTAACTGCAGGGTTCCAGGGTGAGCAGTTCTTC

clone_size: NA
d_call: TRBD2
v_call: TRBV4-2
j_call: TRBJ2-1
cdr3_aa: CASSQGVGTSLNEQFF
cdr3_nt: TGTGCCAGCAGCCAAGGTGTCGGGACTAGCCTCAATGAGCAGTTCTTC

clone_size: NA
d_call: NA
v_call: TRBV28
j_call: TRBJ1-2
cdr3_aa: CASSFGLRNYGYTF
cdr3_nt: TGTGCCAGCAGTTTTGGTTTGAGGAACTATGGCTACACCTTC

clone_size: NA
d_call: TRBD1
v_call: TRBV19
j_call: TRBJ1-3
cdr3_aa: CASSRQGAEGNTIYF
cdr3_nt: TGTGCCAGTAGTCGACAGGGGGCGGAAGGAAACACCATATATTTT

clone_size: NA
d_call: NA
v_call: TRBV18
j_call: TRBJ1-1
cdr3_aa: CASSRTGGTEAFF
cdr3_nt: TGTGCCAGCTCGAGGACGGGGGGCACTGAAGCTTTCTTT

clone_size: NA
d_call: NA
v_call: TRBV27
j_call: TRBJ2-7
cdr3_aa: CASAGEYHEQYF
cdr3_nt: TGTGCCAGTGCAGGGGAGTACCACGAGCAGTACTTC

clone_size: few
d_call: NA
v_call: TRBV19
j_call: TRBJ2-3
cdr3_aa: CATRGGTAMFADTQYF
cdr3_nt: TGTGCCACCAGAGGCGGGACGGCTATGTTCGCAGATACGCAGTATTTT

clone_size: NA
d_call: NA
v_call: TRBV4-2
j_call: TRBJ1-2
cdr3_aa: CASRGDRGGPYGYTF
cdr3_nt: TGTGCCAGCAGAGGGGATCGTGGAGGGCCCTATGGCTACACCTTC

clone_size: NA
d_call: TRBD2
v_call: TRBV7-9
j_call: TRBJ2-7
cdr3_aa: CASWRTSVFYEQYF
cdr3_nt: TGTGCCAGCTGGCGGACTAGCGTATTCTACGAGCAGTATTTC

clone_size: NA
d_call: NA
v_call: TRBV7-9
j_call: TRBJ1-3
cdr3_aa: CASRLQGGNTIYF
cdr3_nt: TGTGCCAGCAGACTGCAGGGGGGAAACACCATATATTTT

clone_size: NA
d_call: TRBD2
v_call: TRBV6-5
j_call: TRBJ2-1
cdr3_aa: CASTWREGSYNEQFF
cdr3_nt: TGTGCCAGCACCTGGCGGGAGGGCTCCTACAATGAGCAGTTCTTC